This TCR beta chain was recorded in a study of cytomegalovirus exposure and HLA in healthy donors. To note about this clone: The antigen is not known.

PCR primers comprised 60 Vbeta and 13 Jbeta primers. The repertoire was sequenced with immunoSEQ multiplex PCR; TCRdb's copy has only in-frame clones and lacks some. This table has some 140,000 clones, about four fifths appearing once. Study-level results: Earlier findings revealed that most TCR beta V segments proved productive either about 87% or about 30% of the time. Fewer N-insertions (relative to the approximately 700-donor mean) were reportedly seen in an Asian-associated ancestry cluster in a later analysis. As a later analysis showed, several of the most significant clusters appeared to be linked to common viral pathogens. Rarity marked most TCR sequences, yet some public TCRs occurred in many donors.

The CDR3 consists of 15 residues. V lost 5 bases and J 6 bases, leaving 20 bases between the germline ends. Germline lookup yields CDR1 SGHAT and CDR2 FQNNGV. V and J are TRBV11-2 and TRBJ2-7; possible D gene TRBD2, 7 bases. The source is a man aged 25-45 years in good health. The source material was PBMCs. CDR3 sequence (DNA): TGTGCCAGCAGCCTGCAAAGGGGGGGGGCTGTCGAGCAGTACTTC. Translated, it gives CASSLQRGGAVEQYF. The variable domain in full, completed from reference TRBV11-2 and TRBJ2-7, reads EAGVAQSPRYKIIEKRQSVAFWCNPISGHATLYWYQQILGQGPKLLIQFQNNGVVDDSQLPKDRFSAERLKGVDSTLKIQPAKLEDSAVYLCASSLQRGGAVEQYFGPGTRLTVT.